The 20 T cell receptor beta chains below come from one sample, sequenced in a study of T cells in tuberculosis. Sequencing used immunoSEQ multiplex PCR; TCRdb keeps in-frame clones, though not all of them. In the table there are approximately 40,000 clones, approximately 93% of which are singletons. Indicated time point: new active TB diagnosis, blood taken before or within 7 days of starting treatment. This material consisted of PBMCs, taken at tuberculosis diagnosis. These receptors were collected from an adult with tuberculosis.

V usage is TRBV18 and J usage is TRBJ1-2, with TRBD1 matching 7 bases. Germline-derived CDR1 and CDR2 are KGHSH and LQKENI. Trimming cost V 7 bases and J 4 bases; bases outside gene matches: 21. The CDR3 sequence is 18 residues long. Here the CDR3 reads CASFPGGLSELIGYGYTF. The CDR3 region has the DNA TGTGCCAGCTTCCCAGGGGGGCTGTCTGAATTAATAGGCTATGGCTACACCTTC.

The V and J genes are TRBV19 and TRBJ2-1; 7 bases line up with TRBD1. The V and J ends lost 1 base and 8 bases, in that order; junction bases with no gene match: 5. CDR1 is LNHDA and CDR2 is SQIVND in the germline V gene (reference sequence). This CDR3 has 14 residues. For the CDR3, the DNA is TGTGCCAGTAGTATAGGCCGACAGGGCGATGAGCAGTTCTTC. Its protein is CASSIGRQGDEQFF.

The genes are TRBV7-2 and TRBJ1-5; D not certain. Germline loops: CDR1 SGHTA, CDR2 FQGNSA. V dropped 4 bases and J dropped 4 bases, with 8 bases sitting between them. The CDR3 sequence is 13 residues long. The CDR3 nucleotides are TGTGCCAGCAGCTCCCAGGTAAATCAGCCCCAGCATTTT. Its protein is CASSSQVNQPQHF.

This rearrangement joins TRBV30 to TRBJ1-1; unclear D gene. CDR1 and CDR2 (germline): GTSNPN, SVGIG (reference sequence). This CDR3 has 13 amino acids. The CDR3 bases are TGTGCGGGGAGGTGGAAGCTTAACACTGAAGCTTTCTTT. This encodes CAGRWKLNTEAFF. The full variable domain, rest sourced from reference TRBV30 and TRBJ1-1, is SQTIHQWPATLVQPVGSPLSLECTVEGTSNPNLYWYRQAAGRGLQLLFYSVGIGQISSEVPQNLSASRPQDRQFILSSKKLLLSDSGFYLCAGRWKLNTEAFFGQGTRLTVV.

J is TRBJ2-6 and V is TRBV19, with 9 positions matching TRBD1. The CDR3 spans 18 residues. Germline V lookup: CDR1 LNHDA, CDR2 SQIVND (reference sequence). Losses at the gene ends were 3 bases for V and 0 bases for J; bases not matched to a gene: 6. The CDR3 loop reads CASSMGDRVSSGANVLTF. The CDR3 nucleotides are TGTGCCAGTAGTATGGGGGACAGGGTTAGCTCTGGGGCCAACGTCCTGACTTTC.

The chain couples TRBV4-1 to TRBJ1-1; no clear D gene. Trimming took 0 bases from V and 8 from J, leaving 13 bases between them. Germline V gives CDR1 MGHRA, CDR2 YSYEKL. The CDR3 extends over 14 amino acids. This CDR3 reads CASSQENLAGEAFF. The CDR3 nucleotides read TGCGCCAGCAGCCAAGAGAATCTGGCGGGAGAAGCTTTCTTT.

The CDR3 reads CASSQTGGDGKTQYF. CDR3 DNA sequence: TGCGCCAGCAGCCAGACAGGGGGCGACGGAAAGACCCAGTACTTC. The chain combines TRBV4-1 with TRBJ2-5; 10 bases agree with TRBD1. Looked up from germline, CDR1 is MGHRA and CDR2 is YSYEKL. The CDR3 runs to 15 residues. V gave up 3 bases and J gave up 6 bases; unmatched junction bases: 7.

This clone was counted once. The chain couples TRBV4-1 to TRBJ2-1; 9 nucleotides line up with TRBD1. The CDR3 runs to 14 residues. With 4 bases clipped from V and 4 bases from J, the junction kept 2 bases outside the gene matches. Germline V gives CDR1 MGHRA, CDR2 YSYEKL. CDR3 loop: CASSPDRGYNEQFF. Here the CDR3 DNA reads TGCGCCAGCAGCCCGGACAGGGGATACAATGAGCAGTTCTTC.

This chain connects TRBV29-1 to TRBJ2-1; a weak D match, TRBD1 (6 bases). Trimming took off 5 bases at V and 2 bases at J, with 13 bases between the two ends. The CDR3 runs 14 residues. Germline V gene lookup returns CDR1 SQVTM and CDR2 ANQGSEA. The CDR3 sequence is CSVQGPYTYNEQFF. CDR3 DNA sequence: TGCAGCGTTCAGGGGCCCTATACCTACAATGAGCAGTTCTTC.

V is TRBV6-1 and J is TRBJ1-2; possible D gene TRBD1, 5 bases. Trimming shortened V by 3 bases and J by 6 bases, and 17 bases separated the two germline ends. Germline V gene data show CDR1 as MNHNS and CDR2 as SASEGT. The CDR3 loop spans 15 amino acids. This chain's CDR3 is CASSDTNSGLDGYTF. The CDR3 DNA is TGTGCCAGCAGTGACACTAACTCGGGACTGGATGGCTACACCTTC.

The chain couples TRBV5-1 to TRBJ2-3, with 8 nucleotides matching TRBD1. V was pared by 2 bases and J by 4 bases, with 3 bases of the junction left unmatched. Germline V gene data show CDR1 as SGHRS and CDR2 as YFSETQ. The CDR3 runs to 14 residues. The CDR3 protein is CASSLQGVADTQYF. For the CDR3, the DNA is TGCGCCAGCAGCTTACAGGGGGTGGCAGATACGCAGTATTTT.

This chain uses TRBV18 with TRBJ1-2; D is uncertain. Trimming took off 5 bases at V and 4 bases at J, with 14 bases between the two ends. The CDR3 contains 14 residues. In germline, CDR1 is KGHSH, CDR2 LQKENI. The CDR3: CASSEENSGYGYTF. The CDR3 DNA follows: TGTGCCAGCTCAGAGGAAAACTCGGGCTATGGCTACACCTTC.

The chain has TRBV5-1 and TRBJ2-3; D possibly corresponds to TRBD1 (5 bases). This CDR3 has 14 amino acids. Germline assignment: CDR1 SGHRS and CDR2 YFSETQ. Trimming took 3 bases from V and 7 from J, leaving 15 bases between them. CDR3 DNA sequence: TGCGCCAGCAGCTGGACCCAGGGTAGTAATACGCAGTATTTT. This sequence encodes CASSWTQGSNTQYF.

V usage is TRBV29-1 and J usage is TRBJ2-3; D may be TRBD1 (6 bases). CDR1 and CDR2 from the germline V gene are SQVTM and ANQGSEA. The CDR3 spans 15 residues. Trimming took 8 bases from V and 2 from J, leaving 20 bases between them. The CDR3 DNA sequence: TGCAGCCTTGTGGCCCTGGACAGCCCCACAGATACGCAGTATTTT. This translates into CSLVALDSPTDTQYF.

The rearrangement uses TRBV5-1 and TRBJ1-5, with D unclear. Germline CDR1 is SGHRS and CDR2 is YFSETQ. CDR3 length equals 13 residues. V was trimmed by 0 bases and J by 7 bases, leaving 8 bases between them. The chain's CDR3 is CASSLDLRQPQHF. Written as DNA, the CDR3 is TGCGCCAGCAGCTTGGACCTGAGGCAGCCCCAGCATTTT.

The V gene is TRBV4-1, the J gene TRBJ1-2, with D hard to call. Germline-derived CDR1 and CDR2 are MGHRA and YSYEKL. The CDR3 contains 15 residues. Trimming removed 1 base from V and 4 bases from J, with 13 bases in between. CDR3 nucleotide sequence: TGCGCCAGCAGCCAAGCCCCCTCTGGGAGCTATGGCTACACCTTC. As protein: CASSQAPSGSYGYTF.

The CDR3 reads CASSPKGASSGNTIYF. The CDR3 DNA sequence: TGTGCCAGCTCCCCTAAAGGGGCGAGCTCTGGAAACACCATATATTTT. The chain employs TRBV18 and TRBJ1-3; D might be TRBD1 (5 bases). The germline V gene has CDR1 KGHSH and CDR2 LQKENI. The CDR3 extends over 16 amino acids. V lost 6 bases to trimming and J lost 0 bases, with 15 bases between them.

V gene TRBV6-1 combines with J gene TRBJ2-3; the match to TRBD2 covers 8 bases. This CDR3 has 15 amino acids. CDR1 and CDR2 from the germline V gene are MNHNS and SASEGT. V shed 3 bases, J shed 3 bases, and the junction held 5 bases outside the gene matches. CDR3 nucleotides: TGTGCCAGCAGTGATCGGGGGGGCCAAACAGATACGCAGTATTTT. Protein sequence: CASSDRGGQTDTQYF.

The chain links TRBV11-1 to TRBJ1-6, with D unclear. This CDR3 contains 13 residues. CDR1 and CDR2 from the germline V gene are SGHAT and FQDESV (reference sequence). V lost 7 bases and J lost 1, with 5 bases in between. CDR3 sequence: CASTKSYNSPLHF. The CDR3 nucleotides are TGTGCCAGCACCAAATCCTATAATTCACCCCTCCACTTT. The full variable domain, with the rest looked up from reference TRBV11-1 and TRBJ1-6, is EAEVAQSPRYKITEKSQAVAFWCDPISGHATLYWYRQILGQGPELLVQFQDESVVDDSQLPKDRFSAERLKGVDSTLKIQPAELGDSAMYLCASTKSYNSPLHFGNGTRLTVT.

This chain links TRBV9 with TRBJ1-3; the D is unclear. The germline V gene encodes CDR1 SGDLS and CDR2 YYNGEE. Trimming removed 3 bases from V and 0 bases from J, with 7 bases in between. The CDR3 contains 14 residues. The CDR3 is CASSARISGNTIYF. The CDR3, as DNA: TGTGCCAGCAGCGCTAGGATCTCTGGAAACACCATATATTTT.